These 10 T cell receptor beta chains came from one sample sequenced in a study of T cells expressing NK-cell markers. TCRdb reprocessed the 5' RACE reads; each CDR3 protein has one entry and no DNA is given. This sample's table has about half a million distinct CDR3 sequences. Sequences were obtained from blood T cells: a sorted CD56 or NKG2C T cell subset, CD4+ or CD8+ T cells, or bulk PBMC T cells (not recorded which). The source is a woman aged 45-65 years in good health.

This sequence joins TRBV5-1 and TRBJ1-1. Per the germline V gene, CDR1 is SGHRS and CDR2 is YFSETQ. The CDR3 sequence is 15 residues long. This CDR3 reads CASSLVGKTGTEAFF. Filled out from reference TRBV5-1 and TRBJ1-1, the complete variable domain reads KAGVTQTPRYLIKTRGQQVTLSCSPISGHRSVSWYQQTPGQGLQFLFEYFSETQRNKGNFPGRFSGRQFSNSRSEMNVSTLELGDSALYLCASSLVGKTGTEAFFGQGTRLTVV.

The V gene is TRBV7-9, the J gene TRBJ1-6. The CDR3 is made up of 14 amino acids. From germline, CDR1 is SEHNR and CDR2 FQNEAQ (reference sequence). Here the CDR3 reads CASSFGVINSPLHF.

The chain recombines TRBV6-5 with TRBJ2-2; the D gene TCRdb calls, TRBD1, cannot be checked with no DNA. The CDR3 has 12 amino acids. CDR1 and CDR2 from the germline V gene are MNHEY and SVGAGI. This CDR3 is CASCGRAGELFF.

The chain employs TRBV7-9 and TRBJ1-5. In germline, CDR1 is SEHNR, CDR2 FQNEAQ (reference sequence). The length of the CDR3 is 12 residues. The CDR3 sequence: CASSLVGGPQHF.

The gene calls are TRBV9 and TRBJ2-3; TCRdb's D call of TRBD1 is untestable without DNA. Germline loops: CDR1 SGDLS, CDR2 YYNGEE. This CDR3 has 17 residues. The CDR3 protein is CASSAGSPRGPGHTQYF.

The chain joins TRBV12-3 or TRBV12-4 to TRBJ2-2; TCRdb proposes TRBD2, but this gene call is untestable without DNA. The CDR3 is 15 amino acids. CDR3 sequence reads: CASKKWEVGTGELFF.

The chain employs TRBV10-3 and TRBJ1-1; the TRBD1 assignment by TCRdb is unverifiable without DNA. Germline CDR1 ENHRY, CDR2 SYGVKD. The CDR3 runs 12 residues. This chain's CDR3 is CAISPTGPEAFF.

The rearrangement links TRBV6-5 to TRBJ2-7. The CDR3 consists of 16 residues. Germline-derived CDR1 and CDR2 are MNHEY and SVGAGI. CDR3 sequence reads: CASSPRVSGRPYEQYF.

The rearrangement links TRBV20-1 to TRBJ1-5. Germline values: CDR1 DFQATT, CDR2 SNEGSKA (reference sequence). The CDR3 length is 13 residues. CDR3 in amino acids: CSARKTMDQPQHF.

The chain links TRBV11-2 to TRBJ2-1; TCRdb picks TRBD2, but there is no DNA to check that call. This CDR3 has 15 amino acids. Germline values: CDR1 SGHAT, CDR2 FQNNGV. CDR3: CASSTNSGRNNEQFF.